This T cell receptor beta chain was sequenced in a study of glioma-infiltrating T cells after dendritic cell vaccination. With regard to this clone: Its specificity is not known.

Clones were read by immunoSEQ multiplex PCR, and TCRdb kept only the in-frame ones, dropping some. The table includes 85,000 to 100,000 clones, around 80% detected once. General observations from the study: Higher pretreatment TIL content predicted longer progression-free time and survival.

The CDR3 runs to 16 residues. J gave up 4 bases and V 4 bases, and 7 bases lay outside the gene matches. Per germline, CDR1 MNHNS and CDR2 SASEGT. Specified time point: after dendritic cell vaccination, including at tumor progression/relapse. No glioblastoma patient carried an isocitrate dehydrogenase mutation. The sample was blood, taken after dendritic cell vaccination. This chain connects TRBV6-1 to TRBJ2-1; 10 nucleotides line up with TRBD2. The origin of this receptor is a human donor with glioblastoma. CDR3 in amino acids: CASSATLAGAYNEQFF. The CDR3 nucleotides read TGTGCCAGCAGTGCCACGCTAGCGGGAGCGTACAATGAGCAGTTCTTC.